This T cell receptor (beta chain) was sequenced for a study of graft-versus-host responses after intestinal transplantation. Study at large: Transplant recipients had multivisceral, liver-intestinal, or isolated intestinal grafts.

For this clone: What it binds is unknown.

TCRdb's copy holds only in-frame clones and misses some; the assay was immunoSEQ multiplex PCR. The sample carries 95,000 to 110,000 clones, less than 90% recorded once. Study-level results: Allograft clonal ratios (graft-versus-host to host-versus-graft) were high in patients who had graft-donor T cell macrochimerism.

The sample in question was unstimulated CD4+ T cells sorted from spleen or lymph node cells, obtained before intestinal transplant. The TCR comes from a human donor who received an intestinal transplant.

The chain's CDR3 is CASSSIGTVRRYNQPQHF. In DNA form, the CDR3 reads TGTGCCAGCAGCTCTATTGGGACGGTCCGGCGGTACAATCAGCCCCAGCATTTT. The V gene is TRBV7-9, the J gene TRBJ1-5; a possible D gene is TRBD1 (5 bases). The V end lost 4 bases, the J end lost 3 bases, and 22 bases lay between the germline ends. The CDR3 has 18 amino acids. Per germline, CDR1 SEHNR and CDR2 FQNEAQ (reference sequence).